These 14 T cell receptor beta chains were sequenced from one sample in a study of a mutant IDH1 vaccine in newly diagnosed glioma. Produced via immunoSEQ multiplex PCR; TCRdb's table is partial and in-frame only. This table has about 58,000 clones, 81% appearing once. These TCRs are of unknown antigen specificity. The time point: week 35, safety follow-up. All doses held 300 ug of mutant IDH1 20-mer peptide, with topical imiquimod. The material sequenced was PBMCs, taken from a glioma patient whose treatment included an IDH1 peptide vaccine. Every receptor here comes from a man in his forties or fifties with glioma.

The chain uses TRBV27 and TRBJ2-7, with D maybe TRBD1 (6 bases). Germline assignment: CDR1 MNHEY and CDR2 SMNVEV (reference sequence). The CDR3 sequence is 14 residues long. Deletions cut 3 bases from V and 5 bases from J, with 14 bases between. The CDR3 DNA sequence: TGTGCCAGCAGTTTGAACAGGGCAAGTAACGAGCAGTACTTC. Translation gives CASSLNRASNEQYF.

This rearrangement joins TRBV18 to TRBJ2-2, with unresolved D. The germline V gene has CDR1 KGHSH and CDR2 LQKENI. The CDR3 consists of 15 residues. Trimming removed 4 bases from V and 5 bases from J, with 14 bases in between. CDR3 residues: CASSLDSPRTGELFF. The DNA for the CDR3 is TGTGCCAGCTCACTCGACTCCCCCCGTACCGGGGAGCTGTTTTTT.

The J gene is TRBJ2-2, the V gene TRBV5-4; D possibly corresponds to TRBD1 (6 bases). Trimming stripped 6 bases from V and 2 bases from J, with 14 bases between. Germline V gene sequence: CDR1 SGHNT, CDR2 YYREEE (reference sequence). The CDR3 contains 15 residues. This chain's CDR3 is CASTSGTLNTGELFF. The CDR3 DNA reads TGTGCCAGCACCTCCGGGACATTAAACACCGGGGAGCTGTTTTTT.

The V gene is TRBV9, the J gene TRBJ2-3, with a tentative D call TRBD2 (5 bases). Germline-derived CDR1 and CDR2 are SGDLS and YYNGEE. This CDR3 comprises 14 residues. Trimming pared 3 bases from V and 0 bases from J, leaving 8 bases between. CDR3 region: CASSARTSTDTQYF. In nucleotides, the CDR3 is TGTGCCAGCAGCGCCAGGACTAGCACAGATACGCAGTATTTT. The variable domain in full, with the rest retrieved from reference TRBV9 and TRBJ2-3, is DSGVTQTPKHLITATGQRVTLRCSPRSGDLSVYWYQQSLDQGLQFLIQYYNGEERAKGNILERFSAQQFPDLHSELNLSSLELGDSALYFCASSARTSTDTQYFGPGTRLTVL.

The chain carries TRBV9 and TRBJ2-5, with TRBD2 identical over 12 bases. This CDR3 contains 16 residues. Per germline, CDR1 SGDLS and CDR2 YYNGEE. The V and J ends lost 7 bases and 1 base, in that order; junction bases with no gene match: 8. The chain's CDR3 is CASATGLAGLQETQYF. CDR3 sequence (DNA): TGTGCCAGCGCAACCGGACTAGCGGGGCTCCAAGAGACCCAGTACTTC.

The rearrangement uses TRBV30 and TRBJ1-5; TRBD1 is a possible D gene (5 bases). The germline gives CDR1 GTSNPN, CDR2 SVGIG (reference sequence). Deletions cut 5 bases from V and 2 bases from J, with 7 bases between. CDR3 length: 12 residues. The CDR3 loop is CAWGHRNQPQHF. The CDR3 coding sequence is TGTGCCTGGGGACACCGCAATCAGCCCCAGCATTTT.

The chain joins TRBV5-1 to TRBJ2-7; D is perhaps TRBD1 (6 bases). This CDR3 is built from 14 residues. Germline V gene data show CDR1 as SGHRS and CDR2 as YFSETQ. V was pared by 4 bases and J by 5 bases, with 16 bases between. The DNA for the CDR3 is TGCGCCAGCAGCCCCAGACAGGTCCGAAACGAGCAGTACTTC. This encodes CASSPRQVRNEQYF.

V usage is TRBV6-5 and J usage is TRBJ2-7; 8 bases line up with TRBD2. V was clipped by 6 bases and J by 4 bases; unmatched bases: 8. Germline V lookup: CDR1 MNHEY, CDR2 SVGAGI. This CDR3 spans 14 amino acids. The CDR3 region is CASRRRGAFYEQYF. DNA of the CDR3: TGTGCCAGCAGGCGGCGGGGGGCGTTTTACGAGCAGTACTTC.

There are a few counts of this clone. V is TRBV30 and J is TRBJ1-5; TRBD1 might be the D (6 bases). V shed 3 bases and J shed 1 base, with 13 bases lying between them. The CDR3 contains 15 residues. Germline CDR1 is GTSNPN and CDR2 is SVGIG (reference sequence). CDR3 sequence: CAWSATGRSNQPQHF. CDR3 sequence (DNA): TGTGCCTGGAGCGCTACAGGGAGAAGCAATCAGCCCCAGCATTTT. The full variable domain, completed using reference TRBV30 and TRBJ1-5, is SQTIHQWPATLVQPVGSPLSLECTVEGTSNPNLYWYRQAAGRGLQLLFYSVGIGQISSEVPQNLSASRPQDRQFILSSKKLLLSDSGFYLCAWSATGRSNQPQHFGDGTRLSIL.

The J gene is TRBJ2-2, the V gene TRBV25-1; TRBD1 is a possible D gene (5 bases). This CDR3 has 15 residues. Per the germline V gene, CDR1 is MGHDK and CDR2 is SYGVNS. V lost 4 bases and J 4 bases, leaving 13 bases between the germline ends. The CDR3 region has the DNA TGTGCCAGCAGTGGAGTGGGGCGAGTCACCGGGGAGCTGTTTTTT. Translating gives CASSGVGRVTGELFF.

This chain joins TRBV7-2 and TRBJ2-7; D might be TRBD1 or TRBD2, each matching 5 bases. Germline lookup yields CDR1 SGHTA and CDR2 FQGNSA. The germline V and J ends were trimmed by 2 bases and 2 bases, with 10 bases remaining between them. The CDR3 covers 14 residues. The CDR3 sequence is CASSLSQGAYEQYF. CDR3 nucleotide sequence: TGTGCCAGCAGCTTAAGCCAGGGAGCCTACGAGCAGTACTTC.

Remarks on this clone: The limits of the CDR3 on the DNA are not certain, so only TCRdb's listed CDR3 is given. The chain is built from TRBV11-2 and TRBJ2-1; the listed D gene, TRBD1, was not tested against the DNA. The CDR3 is 13 residues long, ends included. Looked up from germline, CDR1 is SGHAT and CDR2 is FQNNGV. The CDR3 region is CASSFGPGTPEFF.

V is TRBV30 and J is TRBJ2-1, with 7 nucleotides matching TRBD2. V lost 0 bases to trimming and J lost 0 bases; unmatched junction nucleotides: 5. Germline CDR1 GTSNPN, CDR2 SVGIG (reference sequence). The CDR3 spans 16 residues. The CDR3 protein is CAWSVLPGGSYNEQFF. Written as DNA, the CDR3 is TGTGCCTGGAGTGTACTACCGGGGGGCTCCTACAATGAGCAGTTCTTC.

The rearrangement links TRBV14 to TRBJ2-2, with 9 bases lining up with TRBD1. The V gene end was trimmed by 3 bases and the J gene end by 1 base; junction bases not matched to a gene: 12. The CDR3 has 19 amino acids. The germline gives CDR1 SGHDN, CDR2 FVKESK. This chain's CDR3 is CASSHTGGRGVLNTGELFF. As DNA, the CDR3 is TGTGCCAGCAGCCACACAGGGGGCCGGGGGGTCTTGAACACCGGGGAGCTGTTTTTT.